The rows below give T cell receptor beta chains drawn from one sample of a study of blood T cell repertoires in COVID-19. Profiling relied on immunoSEQ multiplex PCR, and the TCRdb table lists in-frame clones only, not all of them. This sample has under 85,000 clones, with 75% to 90% found just once. What was sequenced was peripheral blood. The receptors shown here come from a human donor in a cohort sampled during active COVID-19. Each CDR3 is given with its conserved first and last residue. A D gene is named only where the DNA matches it firmly. Size tells how often a clone was seen (once, few, many) or the class of an expanded clone, and some rows leave it out.

j_call: TRBJ1-2
clone_size: once
v_call: TRBV7-3
d_call: -
cdr3_aa: CASSLRPGPNYGYTF
cdr3_nt: TGTGCCAGCAGCTTACGTCCAGGCCCTAACTATGGCTACACCTTC

j_call: TRBJ2-2
clone_size: -
v_call: TRBV11-2
d_call: -
cdr3_aa: CASSLGTLNTGELFF
cdr3_nt: TGTGCCAGCAGCTTGGGGACACTAAACACCGGGGAGCTGTTTTTT

j_call: TRBJ2-1
clone_size: -
v_call: TRBV7-8
d_call: -
cdr3_aa: CASSHRRLRQVGSYNEQFF
cdr3_nt: TGTGCCAGCAGCCATAGGCGGTTACGACAGGTGGGCTCCTACAATGAGCAGTTCTTC

j_call: TRBJ1-4
clone_size: -
v_call: TRBV18
d_call: -
cdr3_aa: CASSPPNGEGEKLFF
cdr3_nt: TGTGCCAGCTCACCACCAAACGGGGAAGGTGAAAAACTGTTTTTT

j_call: TRBJ2-7
clone_size: -
v_call: TRBV28
d_call: TRBD2
cdr3_aa: CASSFNPPGLAGAPYEQYF
cdr3_nt: TGTGCCAGCAGTTTTAATCCTCCGGGACTAGCGGGGGCACCCTACGAGCAGTACTTC

j_call: TRBJ1-4
clone_size: once
v_call: TRBV5-4
d_call: -
cdr3_aa: CASSNEEGRLGKLFF
cdr3_nt: TGTGCCAGCAGCAATGAGGAGGGCCGTTTGGGAAAACTGTTTTTT

j_call: TRBJ1-2
clone_size: -
v_call: TRBV5-1
d_call: TRBD1
cdr3_aa: CASSATGTGEDKSGYTF
cdr3_nt: TGCGCCAGCAGCGCAACCGGGACAGGGGAAGATAAGAGTGGCTACACCTTC

j_call: TRBJ2-7
clone_size: -
v_call: TRBV2
d_call: TRBD1
cdr3_aa: CASSIEGASYEQYF
cdr3_nt: TGTGCCAGCTCTATTGAGGGGGCGAGCTACGAGCAGTACTTC

j_call: TRBJ2-7
clone_size: -
v_call: TRBV2
d_call: -
cdr3_aa: CASSEGGRRVEQYF
cdr3_nt: TGTGCCAGCAGTGAAGGGGGGCGGCGGGTGGAGCAGTACTTC

j_call: TRBJ1-2
clone_size: -
v_call: TRBV6-4
d_call: TRBD1
cdr3_aa: CASSDDRGYGYTF
cdr3_nt: TGTGCCAGCAGTGACGACAGGGGTTATGGCTACACCTTC

j_call: TRBJ1-3
clone_size: once
v_call: TRBV11-2
d_call: -
cdr3_aa: CASSLHSGNTIYF
cdr3_nt: TGTGCCAGCAGCTTACACTCTGGAAACACCATATATTTT

j_call: TRBJ1-4
clone_size: -
v_call: TRBV3-1/TRBV3-2
d_call: TRBD1
cdr3_aa: CASSPGLRGREKLFF
cdr3_nt: TGTGCCAGCAGCCCCGGTCTCAGGGGGCGGGAAAAACTGTTTTTT

j_call: TRBJ1-2
clone_size: -
v_call: TRBV11-2
d_call: TRBD1
cdr3_aa: CASSSLRTGTGMGYGYTF
cdr3_nt: TGTGCCAGCAGCTCCCTACGGACAGGGACCGGTATGGGCTATGGCTACACCTTC

j_call: TRBJ2-7
clone_size: -
v_call: TRBV6-5
d_call: TRBD2
cdr3_aa: CASSYSAGGSSYEQYF
cdr3_nt: TGTGCCAGCAGTTACTCCGCGGGCGGGAGCTCCTACGAGCAGTACTTC

j_call: TRBJ2-7
clone_size: -
v_call: TRBV2
d_call: TRBD1
cdr3_aa: CASSLTGSYEQYF
cdr3_nt: TGTGCCAGCAGTTTGACAGGGAGCTACGAGCAGTACTTC

j_call: TRBJ1-6
clone_size: once
v_call: TRBV7-2
d_call: -
cdr3_aa: CASSSDRRGDSPLHF
cdr3_nt: TGTGCCAGCAGCTCGGACAGACGAGGGGATTCACCCCTCCACTTT

j_call: TRBJ2-2
clone_size: -
v_call: TRBV28
d_call: TRBD2
cdr3_aa: CASSPGGSAAGELFF
cdr3_nt: TGTGCCAGCAGTCCCGGGGGGTCGGCGGCGGGGGAGCTGTTTTTT

j_call: TRBJ1-2
clone_size: -
v_call: TRBV30
d_call: -
cdr3_aa: CAWRDGAGGYTF
cdr3_nt: TGTGCCTGGAGAGATGGGGCCGGTGGCTACACCTTC

j_call: TRBJ2-2
clone_size: -
v_call: TRBV5-1
d_call: TRBD2
cdr3_aa: CASTTMSGGTGELFF
cdr3_nt: TGCGCCAGCACTACTATGAGCGGGGGCACCGGGGAGCTGTTTTTT

j_call: TRBJ1-6
clone_size: -
v_call: TRBV3-1/TRBV3-2
d_call: -
cdr3_aa: CASSQPHRASPLHF
cdr3_nt: TGTGCCAGCAGCCAACCTCACAGGGCTTCACCCCTCCACTTT

j_call: TRBJ2-3
clone_size: -
v_call: TRBV19
d_call: -
cdr3_aa: CASSIDLGGYATDTQYF
cdr3_nt: TGTGCCAGTAGTATAGATTTGGGGGGATACGCCACAGATACGCAGTATTTT

j_call: TRBJ1-5
clone_size: -
v_call: TRBV30
d_call: TRBD1
cdr3_aa: CAWSAGTASNQPQHF
cdr3_nt: TGTGCCTGGAGTGCCGGGACAGCTAGCAATCAGCCCCAGCATTTT

j_call: TRBJ2-7
clone_size: -
v_call: TRBV5-3
d_call: TRBD1
cdr3_aa: CARSPPKQGAYEQYF
cdr3_nt: TGTGCCAGAAGCCCCCCAAAACAGGGGGCCTACGAGCAGTACTTC

j_call: TRBJ1-2
clone_size: -
v_call: TRBV7-2
d_call: -
cdr3_aa: CASSLGSQNYGYTF
cdr3_nt: TGTGCCAGCAGCTTGGGCAGCCAAAACTATGGCTACACCTTC

j_call: TRBJ2-2
clone_size: -
v_call: TRBV11-3
d_call: TRBD1
cdr3_aa: CASSRQGSAGELFF
cdr3_nt: TGTGCCAGCAGCCGACAGGGAAGCGCCGGGGAGCTGTTTTTT

j_call: TRBJ2-5
clone_size: -
v_call: TRBV11-2
d_call: TRBD1
cdr3_aa: CASSLPDRAETQYF
cdr3_nt: TGTGCCAGCAGCTTGCCCGACAGGGCGGAGACCCAGTACTTC

j_call: TRBJ1-6
clone_size: -
v_call: TRBV6-1
d_call: -
cdr3_aa: CASSEAPLESSYNSPLHF
cdr3_nt: TGTGCCAGCAGTGAAGCCCCTCTAGAGAGCTCCTATAATTCACCCCTCCACTTT

j_call: TRBJ1-2
clone_size: few
v_call: TRBV13
d_call: -
cdr3_aa: CASSLGDSINYGYTF
cdr3_nt: TGTGCCAGCAGCTTAGGGGACAGCATTAACTATGGCTACACCTTC

j_call: TRBJ2-1
clone_size: -
v_call: TRBV5-4
d_call: TRBD2
cdr3_aa: CASQIAGGPYEQFF
cdr3_nt: TGTGCCAGCCAGATAGCGGGGGGGCCTTATGAGCAGTTCTTC

j_call: TRBJ1-2
clone_size: -
v_call: TRBV7-9
d_call: -
cdr3_aa: CASSALMAYGYTF
cdr3_nt: TGTGCCAGCAGCGCTTTAATGGCCTATGGCTACACCTTC

j_call: TRBJ1-4
clone_size: -
v_call: TRBV3-1/TRBV3-2
d_call: -
cdr3_aa: CASSQTTGENEKLFF
cdr3_nt: TGTGCCAGCAGCCAAACGACGGGGGAAAATGAAAAACTGTTTTTT

j_call: TRBJ2-1
clone_size: -
v_call: TRBV2
d_call: -
cdr3_aa: CASSGGLYNEQFF
cdr3_nt: TGTGCCAGCAGTGGGGGACTCTACAATGAGCAGTTCTTC

j_call: TRBJ2-7
clone_size: -
v_call: TRBV28
d_call: -
cdr3_aa: CASSFHQGTPYEQYF
cdr3_nt: TGTGCCAGCAGTTTTCACCAGGGAACCCCCTACGAGCAGTACTTC

j_call: TRBJ2-3
clone_size: -
v_call: TRBV6-5
d_call: -
cdr3_aa: CASSYSQGSSTDTQYF
cdr3_nt: TGTGCCAGCAGTTACTCTCAGGGATCTAGCACAGATACGCAGTATTTT

j_call: TRBJ2-1
clone_size: -
v_call: TRBV7-2
d_call: TRBD2
cdr3_aa: CASSLSGRDEQFF
cdr3_nt: TGTGCCAGCAGCTTAAGTGGGAGGGATGAGCAGTTCTTC

j_call: TRBJ2-3
clone_size: -
v_call: TRBV28
d_call: TRBD2
cdr3_aa: CASNLAGHPTDTQYF
cdr3_nt: TGTGCCAGTAATCTAGCGGGGCACCCCACAGATACGCAGTATTTT

j_call: TRBJ1-5
clone_size: -
v_call: TRBV19
d_call: -
cdr3_aa: CASSIAARANQPQHF
cdr3_nt: TGTGCCAGTAGTATCGCCGCCAGGGCGAATCAGCCCCAGCATTTT

j_call: TRBJ2-7
clone_size: once
v_call: TRBV27
d_call: -
cdr3_aa: CASSLRLGAGGEQYF
cdr3_nt: TGTGCCAGCAGTTTACGTTTAGGGGCAGGCGGCGAGCAGTACTTC

j_call: TRBJ1-2
clone_size: -
v_call: TRBV29-1
d_call: -
cdr3_aa: CSVEASNYGYTF
cdr3_nt: TGCAGCGTTGAGGCCTCTAACTATGGCTACACCTTC

j_call: TRBJ2-3
clone_size: -
v_call: TRBV9
d_call: TRBD2
cdr3_aa: CASSVGGSGGPITDTQYF
cdr3_nt: TGTGCCAGCAGCGTAGGAGGTAGCGGGGGGCCCATCACAGATACGCAGTATTTT

j_call: TRBJ2-1
clone_size: -
v_call: TRBV28
d_call: -
cdr3_aa: CASSLPPDRYNEQFF
cdr3_nt: TGTGCCAGCAGTTTACCGCCAGACAGATACAATGAGCAGTTCTTC

j_call: TRBJ2-3
clone_size: -
v_call: TRBV10-3
d_call: TRBD1
cdr3_aa: CAISEFKETGEAYF
cdr3_nt: TGTGCCATCAGTGAGTTCAAAGAGACAGGGGAGGCGTATTTT

j_call: TRBJ2-7
clone_size: -
v_call: TRBV5-1
d_call: TRBD1
cdr3_aa: CASSSQGNNEQYF
cdr3_nt: TGCGCCAGCAGCTCACAGGGGAACAACGAGCAGTACTTC

j_call: TRBJ2-6
clone_size: -
v_call: TRBV19
d_call: TRBD1
cdr3_aa: CASSTGQGISGANVLTF
cdr3_nt: TGTGCCAGTAGTACGGGACAGGGGATCTCTGGGGCCAACGTCCTGACTTTC

j_call: TRBJ2-3
clone_size: -
v_call: TRBV11-3
d_call: TRBD2
cdr3_aa: CASSLVGGGARVTQYF
cdr3_nt: TGTGCCAGCAGCTTAGTAGGCGGGGGGGCCCGAGTTACGCAGTATTTT

j_call: TRBJ1-5
clone_size: -
v_call: TRBV15
d_call: -
cdr3_aa: CATSRDRGNQPQHF
cdr3_nt: TGTGCCACCAGCAGAGACAGGGGCAATCAGCCCCAGCATTTT

j_call: TRBJ2-5
clone_size: once
v_call: TRBV5-1
d_call: TRBD1
cdr3_aa: CASSLGDRADQETQYF
cdr3_nt: TGCGCCAGCAGCTTGGGGGACAGGGCCGATCAAGAGACCCAGTACTTC

j_call: TRBJ1-1
clone_size: -
v_call: TRBV5-5
d_call: -
cdr3_aa: CASSLRGEGNTEAFF
cdr3_nt: TGTGCCAGCAGCTTAAGAGGAGAGGGTAACACTGAAGCTTTCTTT

j_call: TRBJ1-3
clone_size: -
v_call: TRBV11-2
d_call: -
cdr3_aa: CASSFGGTGNTIYF
cdr3_nt: TGTGCCAGCAGCTTCGGGGGAACGGGAAACACCATATATTTT

j_call: TRBJ1-2
clone_size: -
v_call: TRBV2
d_call: -
cdr3_aa: CASSEGEAEPNYGYTF
cdr3_nt: TGTGCCAGCAGTGAAGGTGAGGCGGAACCGAACTATGGCTACACCTTC

j_call: TRBJ1-2
clone_size: -
v_call: TRBV7-8
d_call: -
cdr3_aa: CASSSVGIQRVSYGYTF
cdr3_nt: TGTGCCAGCAGCTCTGTGGGGATTCAGCGGGTATCATATGGCTACACCTTC